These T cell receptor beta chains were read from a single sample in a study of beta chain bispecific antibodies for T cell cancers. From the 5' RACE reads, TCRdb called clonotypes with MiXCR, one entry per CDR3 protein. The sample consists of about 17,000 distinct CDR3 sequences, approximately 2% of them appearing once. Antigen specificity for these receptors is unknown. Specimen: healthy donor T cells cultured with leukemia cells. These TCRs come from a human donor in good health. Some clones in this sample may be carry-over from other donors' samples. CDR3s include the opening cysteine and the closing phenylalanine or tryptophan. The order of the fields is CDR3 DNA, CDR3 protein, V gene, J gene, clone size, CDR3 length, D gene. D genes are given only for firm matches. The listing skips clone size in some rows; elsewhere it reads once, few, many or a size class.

TGCGCCAGCAGCGAACAGGGGGGGGGCAATGAGCAGTTCTTC	CASSEQGGGNEQFF	TRBV5-1	TRBJ2-1	-	14	-
TGCGCCAGCAGCTTTCCGGGGGGGGACCAAGAGACCCAGTACTTC	CASSFPGGDQETQYF	TRBV5-1	TRBJ2-5	medium-sized	15	TRBD2
TGTGCCAGCAGTGGGGGACTAGCGGGGGGTTATCCCTACGAGCAGTACTTC	CASSGGLAGGYPYEQYF	TRBV6-1	TRBJ2-7	many	17	TRBD2
TGTGCCAGCAGCTTAGGCCCGACACGGGAGCAGTTCTTC	CASSLGPTREQFF	TRBV7-9	TRBJ2-1	many	13	-
TGTGCCAGCAGTTTCTCGACTAGCGGGGGGGCCGTCGAGCAGTACTTC	CASSFSTSGGAVEQYF	TRBV6-6	TRBJ2-7	few	16	TRBD2
TGCAGCGTTGACCGTCTGGGGGAGGGCGAGCAGTACTTC	CSVDRLGEGEQYF	TRBV29-1	TRBJ2-7	many	13	TRBD2
TGTGCCAGCAGTTCACGGGGGGACTACAATGAGCAGTTCTTC	CASSSRGDYNEQFF	TRBV28	TRBJ2-1	many	14	TRBD2
TGCAGTGCTAGATCAAATCAGCTCCGTGGGACTAGCGGGGGTCACACCGGGGAGCTGTTTTTT	CSARSNQLRGTSGGHTGELFF	TRBV20-1	TRBJ2-2	many	21	TRBD2
TGTGCCACCAGCAGCGGTGGACTAGCGGGTTACAATGAGCAGTTCTTC	CATSSGGLAGYNEQFF	TRBV15	TRBJ2-1	many	16	TRBD2
TGCAGCGTCCTGGACCTACCTAATTCACCCCTCCACTTT	CSVLDLPNSPLHF	TRBV29-1	TRBJ1-6	many	13	-
TGTGCCAGCAGTTTGCATCCCGGGACAGTCGGACAAGAGACCCAGTACTTC	CASSLHPGTVGQETQYF	TRBV28	TRBJ2-5	medium-sized	17	TRBD1
TGCAGTGCTACGCTCAAGCGGGGGAGGACAGATACGCAGTATTTT	CSATLKRGRTDTQYF	TRBV20-1	TRBJ2-3	many	15	TRBD2
TGTGCCAGCAGCCCCAGACTAGCGGGGGGGCACAATGAGCAGTTCTTC	CASSPRLAGGHNEQFF	TRBV14	TRBJ2-1	many	16	TRBD2
TGTGCCAGCAGCGTAGGACACGAGCAGTACTTC	CASSVGHEQYF	TRBV9	TRBJ2-7	many	11	-
TGTGCCAGCAGCCAAGGGGAAGACACCATATATTTT	CASSQGEDTIYF	TRBV7-3	TRBJ1-3	many	12	-
TGTGCCAGCAGCTTCGCGGGGGGGGGACAGGATTCAGATACGCAGTATTTT	CASSFAGGGQDSDTQYF	TRBV7-3	TRBJ2-3	few	17	-
TGTGCCAGCAGTTTATCCCCTAGCGGGGGGGCGACAGATACGCAGTATTTT	CASSLSPSGGATDTQYF	TRBV27	TRBJ2-3	many	17	TRBD2
TGTGCCAGTAGTATCCCTGGACAAGAAGCTTTCTTT	CASSIPGQEAFF	TRBV19	TRBJ1-1	many	12	-
TGTGCCAGCAGCCCACCGGGACTAGCGGCCACAGATACGCAGTATTTT	CASSPPGLAATDTQYF	TRBV11-2	TRBJ2-3	many	16	TRBD2
TGTGCCAGCAGTTTCGAGGGCCTCAGCACAGATACGCAGTATTTT	CASSFEGLSTDTQYF	TRBV12-3/TRBV12-4	TRBJ2-3	many	15	-
TGTGCCATCAGTGGGACTGGTATGGACGAGCAGTACTTC	CAISGTGMDEQYF	TRBV10-3	TRBJ2-7	many	13	-
TGTGCCAGCTCACCACAGGGGGTCCAAGAGACCCAGTACTTC	CASSPQGVQETQYF	TRBV18	TRBJ2-5	many	14	-
TGTGCCAGCAGCTCCAGGGCGGTAAATCAGCCCCAGCATTTT	CASSSRAVNQPQHF	TRBV7-8	TRBJ1-5	many	14	-
TGTGCCAGCAGTTGGGCGACAGAGTTTACCGGGGAGCTGTTTTTT	CASSWATEFTGELFF	TRBV6-5	TRBJ2-2	many	15	-
TGTGCCAGCAGTGACCTTCCGGGACAGGGTGACCTTTATAGCAATCAGCCCCAGCATTTT	CASSDLPGQGDLYSNQPQHF	TRBV6-2/TRBV6-3	TRBJ1-5	many	20	TRBD1
TGCAGTGCCCCAAGGGGGAGCGAAGCTTTCTTT	CSAPRGSEAFF	TRBV20-1	TRBJ1-1	many	11	-
TGCGCCAGCAGCCAATACGACTTTGGTCAGCCCCAGCATTTT	CASSQYDFGQPQHF	TRBV4-1	TRBJ1-5	many	14	-
TGTGCCAGCAGGTCGGGACTAGCTTTCATCTACGAGCAGTACTTC	CASRSGLAFIYEQYF	TRBV27	TRBJ2-7	many	15	TRBD2
TGCGCCAGCAGCCAAGTGGGACTATCCAGGAATACGCAGTATTTT	CASSQVGLSRNTQYF	TRBV4-1	TRBJ2-3	few	15	TRBD2
TGTGCCAGTAGTATAGATGAAGAGGACACTGAAGCTTTCTTT	CASSIDEEDTEAFF	TRBV19	TRBJ1-1	many	14	-
TGTGCCATCAGCTTTATTCTCTCTACTAAGTACACTGAAGCTTTCTTT	CAISFILSTKYTEAFF	TRBV10-3	TRBJ1-1	many	16	-
TGCGCCAGCAGCCAAGTGACAGGGGCTGAAGCTTTCTTT	CASSQVTGAEAFF	TRBV4-1	TRBJ1-1	many	13	TRBD1
TGCGCCGACAAACGGACGGTAACCTACGAGCAGTACTTC	CADKRTVTYEQYF	TRBV5-1	TRBJ2-7	many	13	-
TGCAGTGGGATAGGGGGCGGATCGGGCTACACCTTC	CSGIGGGSGYTF	TRBV20-1	TRBJ1-2	many	12	TRBD1
TGCGCCAGCAGCCGGGGGACGTTGGGTATCAGGGCGACTGAGCAGTTCTTC	CASSRGTLGIRATEQFF	TRBV5-1	TRBJ2-1	many	17	-
TGCAGTGCCACTGACACAGCCAACACTGAAGCTTTCTTT	CSATDTANTEAFF	TRBV20-1	TRBJ1-1	many	13	-
TGCAGCGCTAGGGGAACTGGAAACACCATATATTTT	CSARGTGNTIYF	TRBV29-1	TRBJ1-3	-	12	-
TGTGCCAGCAGTGAAGGGATAGCAGTACGCACAGATACGCAGTATTTT	CASSEGIAVRTDTQYF	TRBV2	TRBJ2-3	many	16	-
TGTGCCAGCAGCCAAGCGGGGCTTTATAATTCACCCCTCCACTTT	CASSQAGLYNSPLHF	TRBV3-1	TRBJ1-6	many	15	-
TGTGCCAGCAGTGAAGATGCCGTTCCTCAAGAGACCCAGTACTTC	CASSEDAVPQETQYF	TRBV2	TRBJ2-5	many	15	-
TGCAGTGCTAGGTCCTCCGTGAAAGAGACCCAGTACTTC	CSARSSVKETQYF	TRBV20-1	TRBJ2-5	many	13	-
TGTGCCATCAGTGAGTTCTTGGAGGGGGGCGAAGATACGCAGTATTTT	CAISEFLEGGEDTQYF	TRBV10-3	TRBJ2-3	many	16	-
TGTGCCAGCAGTTTATCGGGAGAGCAGTTCTTC	CASSLSGEQFF	TRBV27	TRBJ2-1	many	11	-
TGCAGCGCTAGGGCAGGGTTGACGAACACTGAAGCTTTCTTT	CSARAGLTNTEAFF	TRBV29-1	TRBJ1-1	many	14	-
TGTGCCAGCAGCCAAAGGGGACTAGCGGGGGGGGCAGGCGATGAGCAGTTCTTC	CASSQRGLAGGAGDEQFF	TRBV28	TRBJ2-1	many	18	TRBD2
TGCAGTGCCATCGAGTGGGGTGAATACGAGCAGTACTTC	CSAIEWGEYEQYF	TRBV20-1	TRBJ2-7	many	13	-
TGTGCCTGGACCCTGGGACAGGCCATCCAAGGGAGCACTGAAGCTTTCTTT	CAWTLGQAIQGSTEAFF	TRBV30	TRBJ1-1	many	17	TRBD1
TGTGCCAGCAGTGAATGGCGGGGGGGTCGGAATGAGCAGTTCTTC	CASSEWRGGRNEQFF	TRBV6-1	TRBJ2-1	many	15	TRBD2
TGTGCCAGCAGTACCCGACTGACCGCTAACTATGGCTACACCTTC	CASSTRLTANYGYTF	TRBV28	TRBJ1-2	many	15	-
TGTGCCTGGAGTGTCCCTGGGGGTAGGGCCAACGTCCTGACTTTC	CAWSVPGGRANVLTF	TRBV30	TRBJ2-6	large	15	-